The TCR beta chain described here comes from a study of blood T cell repertoires in COVID-19. Overall study: PBMCs, B-cell-depleted T cells, or T cells were the source of the cDNA or gDNA that made up the material.

The table came from immunoSEQ multiplex PCR; TCRdb's copy has only in-frame clones and leaves some out. The sample carries approximately 49,000 clones, 68% recorded once. Trimming removed 3 bases from V and 0 bases from J, with 20 bases in between. This CDR3 comprises 18 residues. Germline V gene sequence: CDR1 LNHDA, CDR2 SQIVND (reference sequence). This clone has more than one count but fewer than ten. The specimen sequenced was peripheral blood. The TCR was taken from a woman in her sixties or seventies with acute or convalescent COVID-19. This sequence joins TRBV19 and TRBJ1-1, with D unresolved. In nucleotides, the CDR3 is TGTGCCAGTAGTATTGTGGGCAGCCACCCCTCTATGAACACTGAAGCTTTCTTT. Protein sequence: CASSIVGSHPSMNTEAFF.